These T cell receptor beta chains were read from a single sample in a study of beta chain features in type 1 diabetes. Sequencing was performed with immunoSEQ multiplex PCR; in TCRdb, only in-frame clones are kept and a portion is missing. The table lists roughly 400,000 clones, around 13% of them singletons. The sequenced sample consisted of naive CD4+ T cells from blood. These receptors were collected from a man aged 25 to 45 in good health. CDR3s include the opening cysteine and the closing phenylalanine or tryptophan. The D gene is left open where the match is weak. Rows give clone size only sometimes, using once, few, many, or a class for an expanded clone.

abundance,j_gene,v_gene,d_gene,CDR3nt,CDR3aa
.,TRBJ1-1,TRBV20-1,.,TGCAGTGCTAGAGATCTGAGTGAAGCTTTCTTT,CSARDLSEAFF
few,TRBJ2-5,TRBV2,TRBD2,TGTGCCAGCAGTGAACGTACTAGCGAACAAGAGACCCAGTACTTC,CASSERTSEQETQYF
few,TRBJ1-5,TRBV7-9,TRBD1,TGTGCCAGCAGCCTGGGACAGAGCAATCAGCCCCAGCATTTT,CASSLGQSNQPQHF
few,TRBJ2-3,TRBV4-3,.,TGCGCCAGCAGCCAAGTCCGAAGGCCAGATACGCAGTATTTT,CASSQVRRPDTQYF
.,TRBJ2-5,TRBV7-9,.,TGTGCCAGCAGCTTAGCTACAGGGTCGGGGACCCAGTACTTC,CASSLATGSGTQYF
few,TRBJ2-2,TRBV5-1,.,TGCGCCAGCAGCACCACGCACACCGGGGAGCTGTTTTTT,CASSTTHTGELFF
few,TRBJ2-7,TRBV25-1,.,TGTGCCAGCGTTGAGGGCCTCTCCTACGAGCAGTACTTC,CASVEGLSYEQYF
.,TRBJ2-5,TRBV5-6,.,TGTGCCAGCAGCTTGTCGGAGACCCAGTACTTC,CASSLSETQYF
.,TRBJ1-2,TRBV29-1,.,TGCAGCGCCAACACGGGCTATGGCTACACCTTC,CSANTGYGYTF
.,TRBJ1-5,TRBV4-1,.,TGCGCCAGCAGCCAAGTCGTCAGCAATCAGCCCCAGCATTTT,CASSQVVSNQPQHF
.,TRBJ2-1,TRBV5-4,TRBD2,TGTGCCAGCAGCTCCGGACTAGCGGGAGATTATCACAATGAGCAGTTCTTC,CASSSGLAGDYHNEQFF
.,TRBJ2-1,TRBV7-2,TRBD2,TGTGCCAGCAGCTTAGTAGCGGGAGGGCCCTATGAGCAGTTCTTC,CASSLVAGGPYEQFF
.,TRBJ2-5,TRBV7-3,TRBD1,TGTGCCAGCAGCGCCCACAGGGGCTCCGGGGAGACCCAGTACTTC,CASSAHRGSGETQYF
.,TRBJ2-5,TRBV5-6,.,TGTGCCAGCAGCTTGGCTCATCTCAAAGAGACCCAGTACTTC,CASSLAHLKETQYF
.,TRBJ2-7,TRBV25-1,.,TGTGCCAGCAGTTGGCAAGGATCCTACGAGCAGTACTTC,CASSWQGSYEQYF
.,TRBJ1-6,TRBV7-9,.,TGTGCCAGCACCCAGGCGGGGCGGGAGTATTCACCCCTCCACTTT,CASTQAGREYSPLHF
.,TRBJ2-3,TRBV30,.,TGTGCCTGGAGTGTCTCCCCCATTATCACAGATACGCAGTATTTT,CAWSVSPIITDTQYF